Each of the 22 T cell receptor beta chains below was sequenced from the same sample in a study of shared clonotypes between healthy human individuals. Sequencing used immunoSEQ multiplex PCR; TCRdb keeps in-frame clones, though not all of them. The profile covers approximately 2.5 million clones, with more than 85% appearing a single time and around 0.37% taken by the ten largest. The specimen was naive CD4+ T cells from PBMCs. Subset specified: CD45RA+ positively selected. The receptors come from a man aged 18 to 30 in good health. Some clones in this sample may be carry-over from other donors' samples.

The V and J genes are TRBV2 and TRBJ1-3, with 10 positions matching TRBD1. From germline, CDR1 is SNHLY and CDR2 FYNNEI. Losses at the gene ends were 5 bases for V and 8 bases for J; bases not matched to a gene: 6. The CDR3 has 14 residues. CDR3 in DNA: TGTGCCAGCAGTCAGGACAGGGGGATTCACACCATATATTTT. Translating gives CASSQDRGIHTIYF.

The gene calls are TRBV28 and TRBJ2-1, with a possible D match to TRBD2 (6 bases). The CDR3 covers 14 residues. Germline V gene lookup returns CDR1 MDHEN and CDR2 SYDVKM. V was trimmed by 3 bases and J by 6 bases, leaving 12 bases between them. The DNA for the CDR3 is TGTGCCAGCAGTTTGGGGGGAAGCGGCAATGAGCAGTTCTTC. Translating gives CASSLGGSGNEQFF.

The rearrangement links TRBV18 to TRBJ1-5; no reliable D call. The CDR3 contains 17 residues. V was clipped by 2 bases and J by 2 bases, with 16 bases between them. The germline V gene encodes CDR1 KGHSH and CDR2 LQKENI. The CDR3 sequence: CASSPNSAGRGNQPQHF. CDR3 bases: TGTGCCAGCTCACCAAACTCCGCGGGCCGGGGCAATCAGCCCCAGCATTTT.

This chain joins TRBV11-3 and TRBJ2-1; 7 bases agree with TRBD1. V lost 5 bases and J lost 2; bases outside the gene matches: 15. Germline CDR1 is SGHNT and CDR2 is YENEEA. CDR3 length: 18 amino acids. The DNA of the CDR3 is TGTGCCAGCAGCCCGTCGGCCTGGGTAGGGGGCGCCTACAATGAGCAGTTCTTC. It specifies CASSPSAWVGGAYNEQFF.

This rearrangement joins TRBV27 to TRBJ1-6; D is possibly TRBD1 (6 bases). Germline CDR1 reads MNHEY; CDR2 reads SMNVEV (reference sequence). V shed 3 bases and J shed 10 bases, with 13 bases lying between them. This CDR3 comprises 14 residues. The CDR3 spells CASSLYREESPLHF. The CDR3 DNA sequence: TGTGCCAGCAGTTTGTACAGGGAGGAGTCACCCCTCCACTTT.

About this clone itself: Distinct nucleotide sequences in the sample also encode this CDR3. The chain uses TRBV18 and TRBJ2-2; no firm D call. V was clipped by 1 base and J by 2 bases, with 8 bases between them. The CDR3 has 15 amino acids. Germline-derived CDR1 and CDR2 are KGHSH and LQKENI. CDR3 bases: TGTGCCAGCTCACCACAACGGGTAAACACCGGGGAGCTGTTTTTT. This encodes CASSPQRVNTGELFF.

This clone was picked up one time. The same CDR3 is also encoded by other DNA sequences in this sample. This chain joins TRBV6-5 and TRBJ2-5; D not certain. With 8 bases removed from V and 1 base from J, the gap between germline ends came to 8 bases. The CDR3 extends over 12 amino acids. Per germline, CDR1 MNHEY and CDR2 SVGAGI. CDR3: CASRSPQETQYF. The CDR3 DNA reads TGTGCCAGCCGAAGTCCCCAAGAGACCCAGTACTTC.

CDR3 bases: TGTGCCAGCAGCCCGCCGGCGGTCGACGAGCAGTACTTC. This translates into CASSPPAVDEQYF. The J gene is TRBJ2-7, the V gene TRBV5-4; no clear D gene. Germline CDR1 and CDR2: SGHNT and YYREEE (reference sequence). V lost 4 bases and J 5 bases, leaving 13 bases between the germline ends. The CDR3 runs to 13 residues.

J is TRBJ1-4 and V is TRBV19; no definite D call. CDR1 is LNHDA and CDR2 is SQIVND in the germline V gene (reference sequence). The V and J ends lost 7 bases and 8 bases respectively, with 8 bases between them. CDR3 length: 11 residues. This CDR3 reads CASMEGEKLFF. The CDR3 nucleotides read TGTGCCAGTATGGAGGGAGAAAAACTGTTTTTT.

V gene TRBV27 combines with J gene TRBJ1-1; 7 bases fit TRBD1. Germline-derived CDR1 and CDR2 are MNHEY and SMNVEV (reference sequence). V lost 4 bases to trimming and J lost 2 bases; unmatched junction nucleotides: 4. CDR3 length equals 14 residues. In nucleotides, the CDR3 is TGTGCCAGCAGTTGGGGACAGAAAAACACTGAAGCTTTCTTT. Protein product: CASSWGQKNTEAFF.

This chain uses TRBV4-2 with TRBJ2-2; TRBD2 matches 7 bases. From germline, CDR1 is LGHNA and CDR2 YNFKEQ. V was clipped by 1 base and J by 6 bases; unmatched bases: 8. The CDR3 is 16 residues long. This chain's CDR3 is CASSQVSTSSPGELFF. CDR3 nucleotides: TGTGCCAGCAGCCAAGTCTCGACTAGCTCCCCCGGGGAGCTGTTTTTT.

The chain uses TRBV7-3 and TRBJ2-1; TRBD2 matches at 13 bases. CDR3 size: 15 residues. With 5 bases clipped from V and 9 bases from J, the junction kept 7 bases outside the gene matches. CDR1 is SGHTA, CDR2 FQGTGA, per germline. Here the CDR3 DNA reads TGTGCCAGCAGCCCTAACGGACTAGCGGGAGTTGAGCAGTTCTTC. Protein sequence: CASSPNGLAGVEQFF.

Here the CDR3 DNA reads TGTGCCAGTCGACCAGTCTCCGCAACCGGGGAGCTGTTTTTT. It yields the protein CASRPVSATGELFF. V is TRBV6-4 and J is TRBJ2-2, with D uncertain. The CDR3 is made up of 14 amino acids. Trimming removed 9 bases at V and 5 bases at J, with 16 bases between. The germline V gene encodes CDR1 MRHNA and CDR2 SNTAGT.

The CDR3 region has the DNA TGTGCCAGCAGTCCGCCGAACAGGGCTGCCCACACTGAAGCTTTCTTT. This encodes CASSPPNRAAHTEAFF. The chain recombines TRBV28 with TRBJ1-1, with D possibly matching TRBD1 (6 bases). The length of the CDR3 is 16 residues. In germline, CDR1 is MDHEN, CDR2 SYDVKM. Trimming stripped 5 bases from V and 3 bases from J, with 19 bases between. The full variable domain, rest sourced from reference TRBV28 and TRBJ1-1, is DVKVTQSSRYLVKRTGEKVFLECVQDMDHENMFWYRQDPGLGLRLIYFSYDVKMKEKGDIPEGYSVSREKKERFSLILESASTNQTSMYLCASSPPNRAAHTEAFFGQGTRLTVV.

CDR3 in amino acids: CASSPPLQSYGYTF. DNA for the CDR3: TGTGCCAGCTCACCACCTTTACAGTCCTATGGCTACACCTTC. The chain uses TRBV18 and TRBJ1-2; no reliable D call. CDR3 length: 14 amino acids. V shed 0 bases and J shed 4 bases, with 9 bases lying between them. From germline, CDR1 is KGHSH and CDR2 LQKENI.

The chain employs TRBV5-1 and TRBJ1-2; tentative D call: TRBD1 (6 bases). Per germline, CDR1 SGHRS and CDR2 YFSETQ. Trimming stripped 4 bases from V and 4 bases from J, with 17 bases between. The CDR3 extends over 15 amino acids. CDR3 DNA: TGCGCCAGCAGCCCTGGGGACGGGGGGCCCTATGGCTACACCTTC. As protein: CASSPGDGGPYGYTF.

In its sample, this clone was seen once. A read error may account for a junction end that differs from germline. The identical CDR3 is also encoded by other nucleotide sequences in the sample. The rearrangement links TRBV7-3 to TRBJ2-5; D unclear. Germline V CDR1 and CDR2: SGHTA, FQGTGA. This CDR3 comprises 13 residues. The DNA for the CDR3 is TGTGCCAGCAGCCTAACTATGGGAGAGACCCAGTACTTC. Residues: CASSLTMGETQYF.

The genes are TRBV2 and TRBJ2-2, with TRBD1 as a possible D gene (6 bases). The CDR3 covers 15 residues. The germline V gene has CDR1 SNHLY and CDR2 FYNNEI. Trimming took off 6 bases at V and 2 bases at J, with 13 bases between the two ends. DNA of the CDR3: TGTGCCAGCAGACCGGACAGAAAAAACACCGGGGAGCTGTTTTTT. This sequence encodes CASRPDRKNTGELFF.

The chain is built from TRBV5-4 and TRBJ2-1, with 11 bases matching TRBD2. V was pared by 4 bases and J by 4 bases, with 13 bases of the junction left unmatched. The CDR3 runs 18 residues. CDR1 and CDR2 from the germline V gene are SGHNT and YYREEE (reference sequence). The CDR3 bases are TGTGCCAGCAGCCTACTAGTAATAGCGGGAGGGAGTTACAATGAGCAGTTCTTC. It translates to CASSLLVIAGGSYNEQFF.

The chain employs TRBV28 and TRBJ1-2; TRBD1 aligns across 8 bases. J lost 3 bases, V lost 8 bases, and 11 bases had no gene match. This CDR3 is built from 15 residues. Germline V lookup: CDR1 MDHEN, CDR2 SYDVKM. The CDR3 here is CASGSGNRGYYGYTF. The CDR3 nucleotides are TGTGCCAGCGGTTCAGGAAACAGGGGGTACTATGGCTACACCTTC.

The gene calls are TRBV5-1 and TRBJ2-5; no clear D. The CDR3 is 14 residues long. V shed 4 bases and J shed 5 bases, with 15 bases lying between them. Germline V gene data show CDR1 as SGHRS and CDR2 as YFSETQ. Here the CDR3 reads CASSPGGNIETQYF. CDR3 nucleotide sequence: TGCGCCAGCAGCCCGGGCGGAAACATCGAGACCCAGTACTTC.

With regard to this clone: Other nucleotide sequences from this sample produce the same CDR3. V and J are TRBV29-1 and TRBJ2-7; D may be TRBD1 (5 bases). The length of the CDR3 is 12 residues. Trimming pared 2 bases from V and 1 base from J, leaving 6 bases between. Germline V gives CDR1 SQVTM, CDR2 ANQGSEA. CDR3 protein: CSVETGSYEQYF. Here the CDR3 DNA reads TGCAGCGTTGAAACAGGTTCCTACGAGCAGTACTTC.